Listed here are 25 T cell receptor beta chains from one sample, sequenced in a study of human T cells and chemical hapten exposure. TCRdb called the RACE reads again in MiXCR, with one record for every CDR3 protein. The sample consists of approximately 86,000 distinct CDR3 sequences, about a tenth of them appearing once. Stated time point: patch test 3, about 24 weeks after DPC sensitization. Indicated treatment: therapeutic diphenylcyclopropenone sensitization with weekly scalp DPC. Here the sequenced sample was whole blood, taken in connection with sensitization to the hapten diphenylcyclopropenone (DPC). All receptors derive from a woman between 25 and 40 years old with alopecia areata. Some clones in this sample may be carry-over from other donors' samples.

This clonotype was detected only a few times. The chain employs TRBV3-1 and TRBJ1-3; D gene uncertain. This CDR3 spans 15 amino acids. The ends were cut back, 1 base at V and 0 bases at J, with 7 bases in the middle. The V gene's germline CDR1 is LGHDT and CDR2 YNNKEL (reference sequence). CDR3 residues: CASSQGIYSGNTIYF. The CDR3 DNA reads TGTGCCAGCAGCCAAGGAATCTACTCTGGAAACACCATATATTTT.

This chain connects TRBV19 to TRBJ2-2; maybe TRBD2 (6 bases). The germline V gene encodes CDR1 LNHDA and CDR2 SQIVND (reference sequence). Trimming left V 7 bases short and J 1 base short, with 13 bases between. CDR3 length equals 15 residues. CDR3 protein: CASTPPGLNTGELFF. The CDR3 region has the DNA TGTGCCAGTACCCCTCCGGGACTGAACACCGGGGAGCTGTTTTTT.

This clonotype has a count of ten or more. The CDR3 bases are TGTGCCAGCACCCCTCCCCGGGGTGCAGATACGCAGTATTTT. Translated, it gives CASTPPRGADTQYF. This sequence joins TRBV6-5 and TRBJ2-3; a possible D gene is TRBD2 (5 bases). With 7 bases removed from V and 4 bases from J, the gap between germline ends came to 15 bases. CDR3 size: 14 residues. Per germline, CDR1 MNHEY and CDR2 SVGAGI.

This clonotype was seen at least ten times. The gene calls are TRBV28 and TRBJ2-7; 10 nucleotides agree with TRBD1. This CDR3 region has 15 residues. Germline V gene data show CDR1 as MDHEN and CDR2 as SYDVKM. J was trimmed by 2 bases and V by 5 bases; bases with no gene match: 6. CDR3 sequence: CASSDRGLRPYEQYV. CDR3 bases: TGTGCCAGCAGTGACAGGGGGCTCCGTCCCTACGAGCAGTACGTC.

This clonotype was detected many times. The chain employs TRBV27 and TRBJ2-3; no reliable D call. CDR3 length equals 14 residues. The ends were cut back, 0 bases at V and 6 bases at J, with 10 bases in the middle. Germline CDR1 is MNHEY and CDR2 is SMNVEV (reference sequence). As DNA, the CDR3 is TGTGCCAGCAGTTTATCCTCCCTGCGGGATACGCAGTATTTT. Translated: CASSLSSLRDTQYF.

The sample holds a few counts of this clonotype. The chain recombines TRBV5-5 with TRBJ2-3, with TRBD1 identical over 9 bases. Unmatched junction bases numbered 8, after V lost 4 bases and J lost 2 bases. The CDR3 consists of 16 residues. Per germline, CDR1 SGHKS and CDR2 YYEKEE (reference sequence). The CDR3, as DNA: TGTGCCAGCAGCCCCCGGACAGGGGTACACACAGATACGCAGTATTTT. Amino acids: CASSPRTGVHTDTQYF.

The CDR3: CSARRLAESTDTQYF. The CDR3 region has the DNA TGCAGCGCCCGAAGACTAGCGGAGAGCACAGATACGCAGTATTTT. The gene calls are TRBV29-1 and TRBJ2-3; TRBD2 matches 9 bases. The CDR3 runs 15 residues. J lost 0 bases, V lost 7 bases, and 8 bases had no gene match. Germline V gene lookup returns CDR1 SQVTM and CDR2 ANQGSEA.

This chain uses TRBV20-1 with TRBJ2-7; 7 bases match TRBD1. With 6 bases clipped from V and 9 bases from J, the junction kept 14 bases outside the gene matches. CDR3 length: 13 amino acids. Germline assignment: CDR1 DFQATT and CDR2 SNEGSKA (reference sequence). DNA for the CDR3: TGCAGTGCCCAGAGACCGGACAGGCCCGGGCAGTACGTC. This gives the protein CSAQRPDRPGQYV.

This clonotype came up many times. The genes are TRBV5-4 and TRBJ2-2, with D tentatively TRBD2 (6 bases). The CDR3 loop spans 15 amino acids. Germline loops: CDR1 SGHNT, CDR2 YYREEE (reference sequence). Trimming shortened V by 2 bases and J by 0 bases, and 8 bases separated the two germline ends. CDR3 sequence reads: CASSLRLANTGELFF. CDR3 coding DNA: TGTGCCAGCAGCTTAAGACTAGCGAACACCGGGGAGCTGTTTTTT. Looking up the rest from reference TRBV5-4 and TRBJ2-2 gives the full variable domain: ETGVTQSPTHLIKTRGQQVTLRCSSQSGHNTVSWYQQALGQGPQFIFQYYREEENGRGNFPPRFSGLQFPNYSSELNVNALELDDSALYLCASSLRLANTGELFFGEGSRLTVL.

This chain connects TRBV29-1 to TRBJ1-1; D is unresolved. Germline V gene lookup returns CDR1 SQVTM and CDR2 ANQGSEA. This CDR3 region has 14 residues. Between the trimmed V and J ends, which lost 4 bases and 5 bases, there was a span of 17 bases. This chain's CDR3 is CSVGVSVSLTEAFF. DNA of the CDR3: TGCAGCGTTGGGGTTTCGGTTAGTCTGACTGAAGCTTTCTTT.

In its sample, this clonotype was seen many times. The V gene is TRBV19, the J gene TRBJ2-1; TRBD2 matches at 16 bases. With V trimmed by 4 bases and J by 7 bases, 7 bases remained unmatched. Germline CDR1 reads LNHDA; CDR2 reads SQIVND (reference sequence). The CDR3 spans 17 residues. The CDR3 region has the DNA TGTGCCAGTAGTACGGGACTAGCGGGAGGGCCGGCAAATGAGCAGTTCTTC. Amino acid sequence: CASSTGLAGGPANEQFF.

This clonotype has a handful of counts. V is TRBV24-1 and J is TRBJ1-2; D unclear. This CDR3 region has 14 residues. Between the trimmed V and J ends, which lost 5 bases and 3 bases, there was a span of 12 bases. Germline CDR1 reads KGHDR; CDR2 reads SFDVKD. This CDR3 is CATSGAGLHYGYTF. The DNA for the CDR3 is TGTGCCACCAGTGGAGCCGGGCTTCACTATGGCTACACCTTC.

This clonotype occurred many times. The rearrangement uses TRBV30 and TRBJ1-5; no firm D call. Trimming stripped 1 base from V and 1 base from J, with 11 bases between. CDR1 is GTSNPN, CDR2 SVGIG, per germline (reference sequence). The CDR3 sequence is 15 residues long. The chain's CDR3 is CAWSAKGWSNQPQHF. The CDR3 DNA reads as TGTGCCTGGAGTGCAAAGGGTTGGAGCAATCAGCCCCAGCATTTT.

This clonotype was found many times. V gene TRBV2 combines with J gene TRBJ2-1; D may match TRBD1 or TRBD2 (7 bases each). This CDR3 spans 14 amino acids. CDR1 is SNHLY, CDR2 FYNNEI, per germline. V lost 3 bases and J lost 7, with 13 bases in between. CDR3 amino acids: CASSDRGGQNEQFF. The CDR3 bases are TGTGCCAGCAGTGACAGGGGGGGGCAAAATGAGCAGTTCTTC.

This clonotype was seen more than once but under ten times. This chain joins TRBV5-5 and TRBJ2-7; D ambiguous. Looked up from germline, CDR1 is SGHKS and CDR2 is YYEKEE (reference sequence). The CDR3 loop spans 13 amino acids. Trimming removed 0 bases from V and 4 bases from J, with 8 bases in between. This chain's CDR3 is CASSLDAAYEQYV. CDR3 nucleotide sequence: TGTGCCAGCAGCTTGGATGCAGCGTACGAGCAGTACGTC.

Only a few counts were recorded for this clonotype. The V and J genes are TRBV4-1 and TRBJ1-5; no firm D call. Germline V CDR1 and CDR2: MGHRA, YSYEKL. V was cut by 1 base and J by 4 bases, with 14 bases left in between. The CDR3 has 16 amino acids. The CDR3 loop is CASSQGVGGQNQPQHF. The CDR3 nucleotides read TGCGCCAGCAGCCAAGGTGTAGGAGGCCAAAATCAGCCCCAGCATTTT.

The CDR3 DNA sequence: TGTGCCATCAGTCCCGGGACTTGGGGCACCGGGGAGCTGTTTTTT. Residues: CAISPGTWGTGELFF. This sequence joins TRBV10-3 and TRBJ2-2; possibly TRBD2 for D (6 bases). The CDR3 contains 15 residues. Trimming took off 5 bases at V and 4 bases at J, with 14 bases between the two ends. CDR1 is ENHRY, CDR2 SYGVKD, per germline.

This clonotype occurred many times. The rearrangement uses TRBV5-5 and TRBJ1-3, with 8 bases that match TRBD1. The CDR3 is 17 amino acids. Trimming at V came to 4 bases and at J to 0 bases, leaving 9 bases not matched to a gene. Germline loops: CDR1 SGHKS, CDR2 YYEKEE (reference sequence). CDR3 bases: TGTGCCAGCAGCCCGTCGACAGGGGCCCTCTCTGGAAACACCATATATTTT. It translates to CASSPSTGALSGNTIYF.

This clonotype was recorded once. The chain has TRBV4-1 and TRBJ1-1, with TRBD1 matching over 10 bases. Looked up from germline, CDR1 is MGHRA and CDR2 is YSYEKL. J was trimmed by 3 bases and V by 4 bases; bases with no gene match: 5. CDR3 size: 15 residues. In nucleotides, the CDR3 is TGCGCCAGCAGCCGTGGAGGGACAGGGGACACTGAAGCTTTCTTT. Translated, it gives CASSRGGTGDTEAFF.

This chain uses TRBV28 with TRBJ2-1, with 13 bases lining up with TRBD2. Trimming cost V 5 bases and J 10 bases; bases outside gene matches: 11. This CDR3 comprises 16 residues. The germline V gene encodes CDR1 MDHEN and CDR2 SYDVKM. The CDR3 protein is CASSTSGTSGKVEQFF. The CDR3 DNA follows: TGTGCCAGCAGTACTTCCGGGACTAGCGGGAAGGTAGAGCAGTTCTTC.

The table lists this clonotype with a few counts. This chain uses TRBV11-2 with TRBJ2-7; possibly TRBD1 for D (5 bases). This CDR3 spans 14 amino acids. V gave up 1 base and J gave up 2 bases, with 9 bases separating them. Germline V gives CDR1 SGHAT, CDR2 FQNNGV. The CDR3 nucleotides read TGTGCCAGCAGCTTAGGCCGACAGACCTACGAGCAGTACGTC. This encodes CASSLGRQTYEQYV.

This clonotype was detected many times. J is TRBJ2-1 and V is TRBV29-1, with 8 bases that match TRBD1. V trimming: 7 bases; J trimming: 4 bases; junction bases outside the gene matches: 6. CDR1 and CDR2 from the germline V gene are SQVTM and ANQGSEA. CDR3 length: 13 residues. CDR3 sequence: CSGRTGTYNEQFF. In DNA, the CDR3 is TGCAGCGGGAGGACAGGGACGTACAATGAGCAGTTCTTC.

The chain links TRBV5-1 to TRBJ2-7; 8 nucleotides align to TRBD2. CDR3 length equals 15 residues. Germline assignment: CDR1 SGHRS and CDR2 YFSETQ. The ends lost 0 bases at V and 4 bases at J; junction bases unmatched: 6. As DNA, the CDR3 is TGCGCCAGCAGCTTGGAGGCTAGCGGGCGGTACGAGCAGTACTTC. This encodes CASSLEASGRYEQYF.

The V gene is TRBV6-1, the J gene TRBJ1-5, with a weak D call TRBD1 (6 bases). Deletions cut 6 bases from V and 8 bases from J, with 14 bases between. CDR1 is MNHNS and CDR2 is SASEGT in the germline V gene. CDR3 length: 13 amino acids. The CDR3 sequence is CASRGGDKEPQHF. For the CDR3, the DNA is TGTGCCAGCAGGGGAGGGGACAAGGAGCCCCAGCATTTT.

This clonotype was seen at least ten times. This sequence joins TRBV10-3 and TRBJ2-2; 7 nucleotides line up with TRBD1. Trimming cost V 0 bases and J 2 bases; bases outside gene matches: 6. CDR1 is ENHRY, CDR2 SYGVKD, per germline. CDR3 length equals 17 residues. The CDR3 sequence: CAISESRGTVNTGELFF. The CDR3 region has the DNA TGTGCCATCAGTGAGTCCAGGGGGACGGTCAACACCGGGGAGCTGTTTTTT.